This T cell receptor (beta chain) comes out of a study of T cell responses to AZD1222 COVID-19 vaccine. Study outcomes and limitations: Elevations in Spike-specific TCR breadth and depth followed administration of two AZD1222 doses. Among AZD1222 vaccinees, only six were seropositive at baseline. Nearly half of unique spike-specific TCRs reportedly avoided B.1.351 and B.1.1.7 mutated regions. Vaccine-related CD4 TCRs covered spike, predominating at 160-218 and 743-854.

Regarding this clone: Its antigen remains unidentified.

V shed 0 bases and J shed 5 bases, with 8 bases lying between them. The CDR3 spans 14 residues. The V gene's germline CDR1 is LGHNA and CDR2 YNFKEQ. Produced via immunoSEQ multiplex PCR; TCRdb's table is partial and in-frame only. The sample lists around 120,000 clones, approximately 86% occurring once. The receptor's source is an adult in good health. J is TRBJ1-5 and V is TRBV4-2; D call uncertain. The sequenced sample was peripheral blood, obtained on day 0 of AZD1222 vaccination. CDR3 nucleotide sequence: TGTGCCAGCAGCCAAGAAGGAACTTATCAGCCCCAGCATTTT. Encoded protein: CASSQEGTYQPQHF.